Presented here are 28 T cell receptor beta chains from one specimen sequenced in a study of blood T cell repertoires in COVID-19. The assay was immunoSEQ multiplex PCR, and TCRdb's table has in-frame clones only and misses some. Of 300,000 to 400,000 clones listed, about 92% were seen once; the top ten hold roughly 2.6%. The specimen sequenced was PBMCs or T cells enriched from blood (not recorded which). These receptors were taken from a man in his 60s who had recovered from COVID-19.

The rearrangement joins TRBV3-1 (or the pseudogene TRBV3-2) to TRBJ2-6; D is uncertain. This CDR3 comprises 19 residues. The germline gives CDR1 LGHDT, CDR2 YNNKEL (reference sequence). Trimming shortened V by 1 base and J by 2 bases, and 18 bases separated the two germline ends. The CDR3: CASSQAYGLISTGANVLTF. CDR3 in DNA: TGTGCCAGCAGCCAAGCCTATGGTTTAATTAGTACTGGGGCCAACGTCCTGACTTTC.

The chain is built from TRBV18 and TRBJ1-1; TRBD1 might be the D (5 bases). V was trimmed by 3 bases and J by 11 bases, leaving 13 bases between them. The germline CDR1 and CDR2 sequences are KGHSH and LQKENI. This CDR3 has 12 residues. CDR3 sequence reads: CASSPIGEGAFF. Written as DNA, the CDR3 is TGTGCCAGCTCACCGATAGGGGAGGGTGCTTTCTTT. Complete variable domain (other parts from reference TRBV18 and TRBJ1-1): NAGVMQNPRHLVRRRGQEARLRCSPMKGHSHVYWYRQLPEEGLKFMVYLQKENIIDESGMPKERFSAEFPKEGPSILRIQQVVRGDSAAYFCASSPIGEGAFFGQGTRLTVV.

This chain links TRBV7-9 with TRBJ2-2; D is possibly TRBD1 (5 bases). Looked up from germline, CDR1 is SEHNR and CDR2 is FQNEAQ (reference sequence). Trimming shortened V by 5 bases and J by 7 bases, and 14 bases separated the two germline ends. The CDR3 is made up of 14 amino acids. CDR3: CASSLSDKNGELFF. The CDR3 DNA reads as TGTGCCAGCAGCCTATCGGACAAGAACGGGGAGCTGTTTTTT.

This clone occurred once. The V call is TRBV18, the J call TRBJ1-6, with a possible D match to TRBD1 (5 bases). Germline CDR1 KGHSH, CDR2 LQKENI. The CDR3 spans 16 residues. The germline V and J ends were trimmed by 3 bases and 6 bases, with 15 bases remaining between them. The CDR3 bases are TGTGCCAGCTCACCCTCGGCGGGGCGGGGTAATTCACCCCTCCACTTT. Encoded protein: CASSPSAGRGNSPLHF.

Here the CDR3 DNA reads TGTGCCAGCAGCCCCGGGACAGGGCTAGTTGAGCAGTTCTTC. Its protein is CASSPGTGLVEQFF. This chain joins TRBV16 and TRBJ2-1; 9 bases match TRBD1. This CDR3 spans 14 amino acids. Germline trimming cut 4 bases from V and 9 bases from J; bases unmatched to any gene: 7. CDR1 is KGHSY and CDR2 is FQNENV in the germline V gene.

The CDR3 bases are TGTGCCAGCAGCCGGGCGTCAAGCGGGTATGGCTACACCTTC. Translating it yields CASSRASSGYGYTF. The V and J genes are TRBV7-2 and TRBJ1-2, with D unresolved. From germline, CDR1 is SGHTA and CDR2 FQGNSA. V lost 5 bases and J 5 bases, leaving 15 bases between the germline ends. The CDR3 totals 14 residues.

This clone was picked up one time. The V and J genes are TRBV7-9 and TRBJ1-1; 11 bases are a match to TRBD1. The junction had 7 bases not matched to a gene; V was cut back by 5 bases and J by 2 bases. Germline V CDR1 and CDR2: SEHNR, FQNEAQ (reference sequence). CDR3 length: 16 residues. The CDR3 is CASSPGQGAYNTEAFF. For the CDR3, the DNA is TGTGCCAGCAGCCCCGGACAGGGGGCGTATAACACTGAAGCTTTCTTT.

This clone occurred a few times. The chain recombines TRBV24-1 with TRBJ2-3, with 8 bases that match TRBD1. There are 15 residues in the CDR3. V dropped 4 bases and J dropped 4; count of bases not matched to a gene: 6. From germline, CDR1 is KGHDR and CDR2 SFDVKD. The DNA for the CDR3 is TGTGCCACCAGTGACGGGACAGGCGTCGCAGATACGCAGTATTTT. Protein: CATSDGTGVADTQYF.

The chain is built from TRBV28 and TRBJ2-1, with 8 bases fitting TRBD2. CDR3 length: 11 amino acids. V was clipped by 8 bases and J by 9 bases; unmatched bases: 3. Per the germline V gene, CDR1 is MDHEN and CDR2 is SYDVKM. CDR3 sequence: CASAREGEQFF. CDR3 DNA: TGTGCCAGCGCCCGGGAGGGTGAGCAGTTCTTC.

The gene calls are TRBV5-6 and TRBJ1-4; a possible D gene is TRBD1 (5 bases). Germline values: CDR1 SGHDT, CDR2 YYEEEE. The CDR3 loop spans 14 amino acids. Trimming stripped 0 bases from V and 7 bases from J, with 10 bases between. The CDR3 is CASSLGQMAEKLFF. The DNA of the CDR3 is TGTGCCAGCAGCTTGGGACAGATGGCTGAAAAACTGTTTTTT.

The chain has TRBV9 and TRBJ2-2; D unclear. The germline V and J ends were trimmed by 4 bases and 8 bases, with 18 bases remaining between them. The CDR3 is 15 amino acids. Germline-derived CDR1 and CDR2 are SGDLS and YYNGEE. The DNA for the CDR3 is TGTGCCAGCAGCCCAGACACGAACTCAGGTGGGGAGCTGTTTTTT. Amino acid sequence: CASSPDTNSGGELFF.

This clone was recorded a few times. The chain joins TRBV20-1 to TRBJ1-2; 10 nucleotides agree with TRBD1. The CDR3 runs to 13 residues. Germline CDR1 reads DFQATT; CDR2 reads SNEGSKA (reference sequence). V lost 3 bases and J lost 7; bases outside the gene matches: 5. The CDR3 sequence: CSASPGTGVGYTF. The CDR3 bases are TGCAGTGCTAGTCCCGGGACAGGGGTTGGCTACACCTTC.

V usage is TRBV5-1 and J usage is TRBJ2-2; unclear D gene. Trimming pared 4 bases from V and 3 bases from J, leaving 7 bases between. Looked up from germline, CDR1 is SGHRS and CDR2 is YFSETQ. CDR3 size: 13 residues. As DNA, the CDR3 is TGCGCCAGCAGCGCAGACTACACCGGGGAGCTGTTTTTT. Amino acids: CASSADYTGELFF.

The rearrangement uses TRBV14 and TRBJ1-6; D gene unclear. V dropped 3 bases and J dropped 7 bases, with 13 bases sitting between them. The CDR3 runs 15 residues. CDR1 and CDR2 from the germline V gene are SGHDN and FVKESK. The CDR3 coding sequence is TGTGCCAGCAGCCAGGAGCAGTCTTCGAATTCACCCCTCCACTTT. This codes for CASSQEQSSNSPLHF.

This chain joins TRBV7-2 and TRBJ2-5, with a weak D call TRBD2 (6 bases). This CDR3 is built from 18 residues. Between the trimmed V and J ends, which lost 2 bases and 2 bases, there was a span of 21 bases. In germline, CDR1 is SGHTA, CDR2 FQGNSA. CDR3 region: CASSLTPYGAGKQETQYF. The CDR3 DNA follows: TGTGCCAGCAGCTTAACCCCTTATGGGGCGGGGAAGCAAGAGACCCAGTACTTC.

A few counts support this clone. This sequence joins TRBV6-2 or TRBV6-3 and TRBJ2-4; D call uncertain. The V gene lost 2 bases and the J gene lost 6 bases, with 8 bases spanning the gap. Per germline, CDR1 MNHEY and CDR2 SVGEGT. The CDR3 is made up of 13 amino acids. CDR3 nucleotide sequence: TGTGCCAGCAGTTACCTTCAGTCAAACATTCAGTACTTC. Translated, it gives CASSYLQSNIQYF.

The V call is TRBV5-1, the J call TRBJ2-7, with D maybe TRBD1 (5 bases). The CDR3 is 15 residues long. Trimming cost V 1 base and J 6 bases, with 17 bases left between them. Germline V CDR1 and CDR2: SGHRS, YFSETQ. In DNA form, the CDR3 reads TGCGCCAGCAGCTTGTCCCAGGGCGGCTCTGGCGAGCAGTACTTC. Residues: CASSLSQGGSGEQYF.

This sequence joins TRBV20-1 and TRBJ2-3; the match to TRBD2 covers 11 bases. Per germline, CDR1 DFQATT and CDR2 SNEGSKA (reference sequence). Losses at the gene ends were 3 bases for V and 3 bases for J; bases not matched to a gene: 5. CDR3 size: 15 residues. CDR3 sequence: CSASTSGSITDTQYF. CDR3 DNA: TGCAGTGCTAGTACTAGCGGGAGTATAACAGATACGCAGTATTTT.

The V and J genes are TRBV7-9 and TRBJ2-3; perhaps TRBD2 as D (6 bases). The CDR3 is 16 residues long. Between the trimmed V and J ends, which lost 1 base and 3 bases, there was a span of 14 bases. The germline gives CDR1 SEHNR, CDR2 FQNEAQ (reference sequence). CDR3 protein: CASSLVVGGGTDTQYF. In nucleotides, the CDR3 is TGTGCCAGCAGCTTAGTGGTCGGGGGAGGAACAGATACGCAGTATTTT. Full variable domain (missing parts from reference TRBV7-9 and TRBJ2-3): DTGVSQNPRHKITKRGQNVTFRCDPISEHNRLYWYRQTLGQGPEFLTYFQNEAQLEKSRLLSDRFSAERPKGSFSTLEIQRTEQGDSAMYLCASSLVVGGGTDTQYFGPGTRLTVL.

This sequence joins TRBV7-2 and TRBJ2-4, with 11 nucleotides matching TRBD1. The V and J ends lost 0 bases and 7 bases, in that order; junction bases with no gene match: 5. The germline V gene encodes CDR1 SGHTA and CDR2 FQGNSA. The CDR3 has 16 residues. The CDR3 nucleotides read TGTGCCAGCAGCTTAGCTCGAGGACAGGGGGCTAACATTCAGTACTTC. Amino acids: CASSLARGQGANIQYF.

CDR3 in amino acids: CAGLFSGRGRYYEQYF. CDR3 DNA sequence: TGTGCCGGTCTATTCAGTGGGAGGGGGAGATACTACGAGCAGTACTTC. The V and J genes are TRBV30 and TRBJ2-7, with D perhaps matching TRBD2 (7 bases). V was cut by 8 bases and J by 3 bases, with 26 bases left in between. Germline values: CDR1 GTSNPN, CDR2 SVGIG (reference sequence). This CDR3 has 16 amino acids.

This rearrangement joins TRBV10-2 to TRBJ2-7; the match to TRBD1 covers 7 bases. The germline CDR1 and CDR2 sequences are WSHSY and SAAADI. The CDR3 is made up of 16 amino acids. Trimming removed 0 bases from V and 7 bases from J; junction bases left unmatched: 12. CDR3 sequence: CASSESFTGVIEEQYF. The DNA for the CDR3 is TGCGCCAGCAGTGAGTCGTTCACAGGGGTTATTGAGGAGCAGTACTTC.

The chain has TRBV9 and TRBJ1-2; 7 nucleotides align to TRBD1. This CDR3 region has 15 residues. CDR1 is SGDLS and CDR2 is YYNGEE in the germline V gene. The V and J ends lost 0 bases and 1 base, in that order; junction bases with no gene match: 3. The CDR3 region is CASSVAGTDNYGYTF. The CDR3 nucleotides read TGTGCCAGCAGCGTAGCAGGGACAGATAACTATGGCTACACCTTC.

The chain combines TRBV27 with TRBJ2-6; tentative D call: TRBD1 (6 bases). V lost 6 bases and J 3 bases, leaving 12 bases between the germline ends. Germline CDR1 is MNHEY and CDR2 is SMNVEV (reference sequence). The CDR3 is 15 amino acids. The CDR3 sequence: CASRPRGFGANVLTF. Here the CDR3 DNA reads TGTGCCAGCAGACCGAGGGGGTTTGGGGCCAACGTCCTGACTTTC.

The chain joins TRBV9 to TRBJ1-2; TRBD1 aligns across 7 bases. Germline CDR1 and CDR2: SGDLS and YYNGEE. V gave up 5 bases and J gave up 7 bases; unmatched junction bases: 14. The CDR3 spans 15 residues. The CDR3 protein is CASRGVTGPSFGYTF. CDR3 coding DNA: TGTGCCAGCAGGGGGGTGACAGGGCCGAGCTTTGGCTACACCTTC.

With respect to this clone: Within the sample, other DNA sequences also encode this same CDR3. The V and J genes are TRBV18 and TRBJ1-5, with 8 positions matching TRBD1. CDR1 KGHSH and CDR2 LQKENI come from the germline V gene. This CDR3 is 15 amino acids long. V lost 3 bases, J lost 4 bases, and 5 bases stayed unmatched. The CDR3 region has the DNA TGTGCCAGCTCACCTGGGACAGGAGGAAATCAGCCCCAGCATTTT. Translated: CASSPGTGGNQPQHF.

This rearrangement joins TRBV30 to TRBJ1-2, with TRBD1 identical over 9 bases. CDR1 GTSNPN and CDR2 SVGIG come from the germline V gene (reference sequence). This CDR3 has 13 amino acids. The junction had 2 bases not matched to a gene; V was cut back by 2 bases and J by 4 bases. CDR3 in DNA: TGTGCCTGGAGTAGGGGACAGGGCTATGGCTACACCTTC. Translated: CAWSRGQGYGYTF.

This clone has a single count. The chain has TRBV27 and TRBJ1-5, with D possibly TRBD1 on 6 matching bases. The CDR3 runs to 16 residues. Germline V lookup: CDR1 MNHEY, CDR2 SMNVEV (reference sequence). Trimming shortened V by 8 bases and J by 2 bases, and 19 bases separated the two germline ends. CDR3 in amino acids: CASHKGGGRGNQPQHF. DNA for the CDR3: TGTGCCAGCCACAAGGGGGGGGGCAGGGGCAATCAGCCCCAGCATTTT.